This record concerns one T cell receptor beta chain sequence. What it binds is unknown. The time point is: cycle 4 day 1 (C4D1), after 6 weeks of nivolumab. All the patients suffered relapse after autologous stem cell transplantation, and brentuximab vedotin exposure differed. This specimen belongs to a study of PD-1 blockade in classical Hodgkin lymphoma. Across the study: Nivolumab dosing for patients was 3 mg/kg, administered intravenously every 2 weeks.

This CDR3 spans 14 amino acids. Germline-derived CDR1 and CDR2 are GTSNPN and SVGIG (reference sequence). Trimming removed 3 bases from V and 7 bases from J, with 16 bases in between. Study findings and constraints: Reported baseline diversity: healthy donors highest, relapsed/refractory patients lowest. TCR diversity in CD4+, not CD8+, cells rose significantly by C4D1. Those achieving complete response showed baseline diversity like newly diagnosed patients.

The method was immunoSEQ multiplex PCR; TCRdb's version includes in-frame clones alone and lacks a portion of them. The profile shows 110,000 or so clones, approximately 89% of them singletons. This sample comprised peripheral blood mononuclear cells (PBMCs), obtained before the fourth cycle of nivolumab. The clonotype was recovered from a human donor with classical Hodgkin lymphoma. The chain is built from TRBV30 and TRBJ1-5; unclear D gene. The DNA for the CDR3 is TGTGCCTGGAGCGAGGGTTCCTCCGGCCAGCCCCAGCATTTT. Its protein is CAWSEGSSGQPQHF.